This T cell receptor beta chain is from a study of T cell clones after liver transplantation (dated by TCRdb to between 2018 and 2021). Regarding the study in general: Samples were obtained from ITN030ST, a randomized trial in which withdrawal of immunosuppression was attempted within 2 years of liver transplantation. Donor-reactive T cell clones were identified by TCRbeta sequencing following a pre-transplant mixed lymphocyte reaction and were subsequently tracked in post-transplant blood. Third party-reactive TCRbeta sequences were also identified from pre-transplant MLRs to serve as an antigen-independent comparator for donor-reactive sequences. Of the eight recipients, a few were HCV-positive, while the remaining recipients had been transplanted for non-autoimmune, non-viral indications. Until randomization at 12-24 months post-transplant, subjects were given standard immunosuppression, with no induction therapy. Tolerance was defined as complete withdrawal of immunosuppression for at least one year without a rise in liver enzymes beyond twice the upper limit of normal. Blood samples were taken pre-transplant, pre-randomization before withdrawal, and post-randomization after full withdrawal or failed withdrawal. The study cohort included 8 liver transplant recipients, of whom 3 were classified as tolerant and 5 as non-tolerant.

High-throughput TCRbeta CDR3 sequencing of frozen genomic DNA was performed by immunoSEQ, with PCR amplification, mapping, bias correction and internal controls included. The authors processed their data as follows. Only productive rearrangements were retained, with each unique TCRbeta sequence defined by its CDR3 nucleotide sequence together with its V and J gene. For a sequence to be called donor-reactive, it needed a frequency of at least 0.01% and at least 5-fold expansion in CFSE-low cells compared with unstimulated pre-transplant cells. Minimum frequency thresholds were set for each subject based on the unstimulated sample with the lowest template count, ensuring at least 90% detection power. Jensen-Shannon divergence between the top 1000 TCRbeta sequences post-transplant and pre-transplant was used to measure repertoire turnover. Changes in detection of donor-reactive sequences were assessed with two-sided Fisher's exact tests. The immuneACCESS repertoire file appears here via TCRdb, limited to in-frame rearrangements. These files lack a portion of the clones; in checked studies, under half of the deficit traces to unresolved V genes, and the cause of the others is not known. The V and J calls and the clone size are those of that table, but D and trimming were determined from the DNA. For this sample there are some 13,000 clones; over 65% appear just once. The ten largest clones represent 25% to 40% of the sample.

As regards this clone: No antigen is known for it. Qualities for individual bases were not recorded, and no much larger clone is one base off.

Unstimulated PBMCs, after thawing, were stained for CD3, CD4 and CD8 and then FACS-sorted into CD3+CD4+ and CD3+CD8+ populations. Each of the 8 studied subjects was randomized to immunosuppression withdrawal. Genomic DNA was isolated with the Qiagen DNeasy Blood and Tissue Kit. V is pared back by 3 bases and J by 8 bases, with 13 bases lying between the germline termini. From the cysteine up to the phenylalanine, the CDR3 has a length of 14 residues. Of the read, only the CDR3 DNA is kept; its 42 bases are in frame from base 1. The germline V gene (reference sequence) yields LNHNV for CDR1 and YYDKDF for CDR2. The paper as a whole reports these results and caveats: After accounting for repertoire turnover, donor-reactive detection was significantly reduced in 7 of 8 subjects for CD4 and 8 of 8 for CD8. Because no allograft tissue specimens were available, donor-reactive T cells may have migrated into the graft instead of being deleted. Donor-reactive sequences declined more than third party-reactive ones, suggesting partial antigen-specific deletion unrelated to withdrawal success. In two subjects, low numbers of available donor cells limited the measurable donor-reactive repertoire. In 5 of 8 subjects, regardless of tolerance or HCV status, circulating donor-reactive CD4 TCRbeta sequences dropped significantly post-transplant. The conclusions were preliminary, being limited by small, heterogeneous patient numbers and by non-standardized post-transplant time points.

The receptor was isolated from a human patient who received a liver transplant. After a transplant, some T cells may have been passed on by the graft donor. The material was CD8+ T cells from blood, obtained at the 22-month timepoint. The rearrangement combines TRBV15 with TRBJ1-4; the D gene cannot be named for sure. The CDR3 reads CATSRAGVGEKLFF. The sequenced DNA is TGTGCCACCAGCAGGGCCGGAGTCGGAGAAAAACTGTTTTTT.